The 27 T cell receptor beta chains in this list originate from one sample, sequenced in a study of identical twins. TCRdb ran MiXCR on the 5' RACE reads and lists one entry per CDR3 protein. The repertoire includes some 250,000 distinct CDR3 sequences, 6% to 7% of them detected once, and 14% to 15% sits in the top ten. This sample also belongs to another study, concerning T cells expressing NK-cell markers.

The sequenced sample consisted of CD8+ T cells sorted from blood. The receptors here all came from a woman younger than 30 in good health.

This clonotype is termed medium-sized. The rearrangement uses TRBV29-1 and TRBJ2-2; D unresolved. Trimming shortened V by 6 bases and J by 7 bases, and 6 bases separated the two germline ends. Germline V lookup: CDR1 SQVTM, CDR2 ANQGSEA. The CDR3 sequence is 10 residues long. In DNA, the CDR3 is TGCAGCGTCCTACGCGGGGAGCTGTTTTTT. Its protein product is CSVLRGELFF.

This clonotype was found a few times. V is TRBV7-9 and J is TRBJ1-1; D unresolved. CDR3 length: 16 residues. Germline CDR1 reads SEHNR; CDR2 reads FQNEAQ (reference sequence). With 5 bases removed from V and 5 bases from J, the gap between germline ends came to 21 bases. CDR3 region: CASSPDHLGPGTEAFF. The DNA of the CDR3 is TGTGCCAGCAGCCCGGACCATCTAGGCCCTGGGACTGAAGCTTTCTTT.

The chain combines TRBV20-1 with TRBJ2-3; D is possibly TRBD2 (6 bases). V lost 1 base and J 0 bases, leaving 14 bases between the germline ends. CDR3 size: 16 residues. Germline assignment: CDR1 DFQATT and CDR2 SNEGSKA (reference sequence). CDR3 coding DNA: TGCAGTGCTAGAGTGTCGGCGGGGATTAGCACAGATACGCAGTATTTT. This encodes CSARVSAGISTDTQYF.

This clonotype was found a few times. V is TRBV7-8 and J is TRBJ1-1; 9 positions match TRBD1. The J segment lost 11 bases and the V segment lost 4 bases, leaving 5 bases of the junction unmatched. CDR3 length: 12 amino acids. CDR1 is SGHVS and CDR2 is FQNEAQ in the germline V gene. Here the CDR3 DNA reads TGTGCCAGCAGCTCGGGACAGGGACATGCTTTCTTT. Protein product: CASSSGQGHAFF.

In this sample, this clonotype turned up many times. V and J are TRBV20-1 and TRBJ1-4; D uncertain. The germline CDR1 and CDR2 sequences are DFQATT and SNEGSKA (reference sequence). V gave up 5 bases and J gave up 3 bases, with 10 bases separating them. The CDR3 runs to 13 residues. The CDR3, as DNA: TGCAGTGCTTTGACCATACCTAATGAAAAACTGTTTTTT. The encoded protein is CSALTIPNEKLFF.

This clonotype was seen only a few times. The chain uses TRBV19 and TRBJ2-7, with a tentative D call TRBD2 (5 bases). The CDR3 covers 14 residues. CDR1 is LNHDA and CDR2 is SQIVND in the germline V gene (reference sequence). With 4 bases removed from V and 2 bases from J, the gap between germline ends came to 12 bases. CDR3 amino acids: CASSTTTGPYEQYF. In DNA, the CDR3 is TGTGCCAGTAGTACGACTACCGGTCCCTACGAGCAGTACTTC.

This clonotype turned up a few times. The V and J genes are TRBV7-9 and TRBJ2-5; the D call may be TRBD1 or TRBD2 (5 bases each). Deletions cut 3 bases from V and 4 bases from J, with 12 bases between. This CDR3 is 14 amino acids long. CDR1 and CDR2 from the germline V gene are SEHNR and FQNEAQ (reference sequence). CDR3 nucleotide sequence: TGTGCCAGCAGCTTTACGGGGACGAGAGAGACCCAGTACTTC. Protein product: CASSFTGTRETQYF. Full variable domain (outside the CDR3, taken from reference TRBV7-9 and TRBJ2-5): DTGVSQNPRHKITKRGQNVTFRCDPISEHNRLYWYRQTLGQGPEFLTYFQNEAQLEKSRLLSDRFSAERPKGSFSTLEIQRTEQGDSAMYLCASSFTGTRETQYFGPGTRLLVL.

This clonotype was seen a few times. V usage is TRBV10-3 and J usage is TRBJ2-1, with D perhaps given as TRBD1 or TRBD2 (5 bases each). The CDR3 has 16 amino acids. Germline CDR1 ENHRY, CDR2 SYGVKD. V was clipped by 2 bases and J by 0 bases, with 11 bases between them. The chain's CDR3 is CAISEGTSSSYNEQFF. As DNA, the CDR3 is TGTGCCATCAGTGAGGGGACGAGTAGCTCCTACAATGAGCAGTTCTTC.

This sequence joins TRBV3-2 and TRBJ2-7. TRBV3-2 is reported as a pseudogene. The CDR3 runs to 19 residues. The CDR3: CATTPMPNYIDRSGYERYF. CDR3 nucleotides: TGTGCCACCACCCCGATGCCGAATTACATAGACAGGAGCGGCTACGAGCGGTACTTC.

This clonotype showed up many times. The chain recombines TRBV12-3 or TRBV12-4 with TRBJ1-2; D possibly corresponds to TRBD1 (6 bases). V lost 8 bases and J 6 bases, leaving 16 bases between the germline ends. This CDR3 contains 13 residues. The CDR3 nucleotides are TGTGCCAGCCGTCCGGGGACATTCAATGGCTACACCTTC. This codes for CASRPGTFNGYTF.

V and J are TRBV15 and TRBJ2-7, with D perhaps TRBD2 (6 bases). V dropped 0 bases and J dropped 3 bases, with 21 bases sitting between them. This CDR3 region has 18 residues. Germline CDR1 and CDR2: LNHNV and YYDKDF (reference sequence). The CDR3 DNA follows: TGTGCCACCAGCAGAGATAGGCCGGGAGCGACTTACTACTACGAGCAGTACTTC. Translating it yields CATSRDRPGATYYYEQYF.

The table lists this clonotype with many counts. The chain is built from TRBV13 and TRBJ1-1; unclear D gene. With 5 bases removed from V and 3 bases from J, the gap between germline ends came to 4 bases. Germline CDR1 is PRHDT and CDR2 is FYEKMQ (reference sequence). This CDR3 comprises 11 residues. The CDR3 region is CASSQHTEAFF. In DNA form, the CDR3 reads TGTGCCAGCAGCCAACACACTGAAGCTTTCTTT.

The sample holds a few counts of this clonotype. The chain uses TRBV6-6 and TRBJ1-5; no clear D. V was clipped by 4 bases and J by 7 bases, with 11 bases between them. Germline CDR1 reads MNHNY; CDR2 reads SVGAGI (reference sequence). The CDR3 is 13 residues long. This CDR3 is CASSSAVGQPQHF. The CDR3 nucleotides read TGTGCCAGCAGTTCAGCGGTCGGCCAGCCCCAGCATTTT.

This clonotype was counted between two and nine times. The gene calls are TRBV9 and TRBJ2-1; TRBD2 is a possible D gene (7 bases). The CDR3 extends over 14 amino acids. Germline V gives CDR1 SGDLS, CDR2 YYNGEE. Trimming took off 4 bases at V and 6 bases at J, with 14 bases between the two ends. The CDR3 region has the DNA TGTGCCAGCAGCCCCAGCGCGGGGGCCAATGAGCAGTTCTTC. Translation: CASSPSAGANEQFF.

This chain connects TRBV6-1 to TRBJ1-2; D is undetermined. Germline V gives CDR1 MNHNS, CDR2 SASEGT. V gave up 7 bases and J gave up 4 bases, with 13 bases separating them. The CDR3 is 13 amino acids. Written as DNA, the CDR3 is TGTGCCAGCACCTCCTCCGCTTTCTATGGCTACACCTTC. Translating it yields CASTSSAFYGYTF.

This clonotype was seen more than once but under ten times. The CDR3 DNA is TGTGCCAGCAGTCCCTCCAGGACGAAGGGCAACCTCCCCTACGAGCAGTACTTC. The encoded protein is CASSPSRTKGNLPYEQYF. This sequence joins TRBV27 and TRBJ2-7; D is undetermined. CDR3 length: 18 residues. Trimming pared 5 bases from V and 2 bases from J, leaving 25 bases between. Germline V CDR1 and CDR2: MNHEY, SMNVEV (reference sequence).

This clonotype was seen at least ten times. V is TRBV6-1 and J is TRBJ1-2; a possible D gene is TRBD1 (6 bases). This CDR3 contains 13 residues. Looked up from germline, CDR1 is MNHNS and CDR2 is SASEGT. V was trimmed by 6 bases and J by 4 bases, leaving 12 bases between them. The CDR3 loop reads CASSATGSYGYTF. In DNA form, the CDR3 reads TGTGCCAGCAGCGCTACAGGGAGCTATGGCTACACCTTC.

Only a few counts were recorded for this clonotype. The V and J genes are TRBV7-9 and TRBJ2-1; TRBD1 aligns across 8 bases. The CDR3 loop spans 15 amino acids. CDR1 and CDR2 (germline): SEHNR, FQNEAQ (reference sequence). V lost 5 bases and J lost 4; bases outside the gene matches: 7. For the CDR3, the DNA is TGTGCCAGCAGCCTCCGACAGGGGATTTACAATGAGCAGTTCTTC. It yields the protein CASSLRQGIYNEQFF.

This chain joins TRBV15 and TRBJ1-2; D gene uncertain. This CDR3 contains 17 residues. CDR1 is LNHNV and CDR2 is YYDKDF in the germline V gene (reference sequence). V was trimmed by 1 base and J by 8 bases, leaving 23 bases between them. This CDR3 is CATSRVKHQPYAGGYTF. The CDR3 region has the DNA TGTGCCACCAGCAGAGTTAAACACCAGCCCTACGCCGGCGGCTACACCTTC. The whole variable domain, filled in from reference TRBV15 and TRBJ1-2, reads DAMVIQNPRYQVTQFGKPVTLSCSQTLNHNVMYWYQQKSSQAPKLLFHYYDKDFNNEADTPDNFQSRRPNTSFCFLDIRSPGLGDTAMYLCATSRVKHQPYAGGYTFGSGTRLTVV.

The J gene is TRBJ2-1, the V gene TRBV11-3, with TRBD2 matching 11 bases. This CDR3 contains 16 residues. From germline, CDR1 is SGHNT and CDR2 YENEEA. J gave up 4 bases and V 5 bases, and 7 bases lay outside the gene matches. CDR3 loop: CASSLARTSGYNEQFF. Here the CDR3 DNA reads TGTGCCAGCAGCCTCGCCAGGACTAGCGGGTACAATGAGCAGTTCTTC.

This clonotype occurred a few times. The chain recombines TRBV14 with TRBJ2-5; 8 nucleotides match TRBD1. V was pared by 4 bases and J by 0 bases, with 10 bases of the junction left unmatched. This CDR3 has 17 residues. Per the germline V gene, CDR1 is SGHDN and CDR2 is FVKESK. CDR3 in amino acids: CASSPRRTGPHQETQYF. CDR3 bases: TGTGCCAGCAGCCCACGGAGGACAGGGCCTCACCAAGAGACCCAGTACTTC.

This clonotype was counted at least ten times. The J gene is TRBJ1-1, the V gene TRBV5-1; D gene unclear. The CDR3 runs to 13 residues. Trimming left V 1 base short and J 1 base short, with 5 bases between. CDR1 is SGHRS and CDR2 is YFSETQ in the germline V gene. The CDR3 is CASSLQENTEAFF. The CDR3 nucleotides are TGCGCCAGCAGCTTGCAGGAGAACACTGAAGCTTTCTTT.

The table lists this clonotype with a few counts. This chain links TRBV4-2 with TRBJ2-2, with 15 bases matching TRBD2. This CDR3 is 19 amino acids long. The V gene end was trimmed by 3 bases and the J gene end by 6 bases; junction bases not matched to a gene: 11. The germline CDR1 and CDR2 sequences are LGHNA and YNFKEQ. For the CDR3, the DNA is TGTGCCAGCAGCCAGCAGGGACTAGCGGGGGGCGGGAGTGCCGGGGAGCTGTTTTTT. This translates into CASSQQGLAGGGSAGELFF.

The chain uses TRBV10-1 and TRBJ2-3; 8 bases match TRBD2. Germline V gives CDR1 WNHNN, CDR2 SYGVQD (reference sequence). This CDR3 contains 15 residues. With V trimmed by 0 bases and J by 6 bases, 5 bases remained unmatched. The DNA for the CDR3 is TGCGCCAGCAGTGAGTCAGGGCCGGGAGGGGATACGCAGTATTTT. The encoded protein is CASSESGPGGDTQYF.

This clonotype was seen many times. The chain carries TRBV27 and TRBJ2-3; 8 bases map to TRBD1. Trimming cost V 6 bases and J 4 bases; bases outside gene matches: 6. CDR1 and CDR2 (germline): MNHEY, SMNVEV (reference sequence). The CDR3 totals 14 residues. The CDR3 DNA is TGTGCCAGCAGCCTTCGACAGGGGCCAGATACGCAGTATTTT. It codes for CASSLRQGPDTQYF.

The V gene is TRBV29-1, the J gene TRBJ2-5; the D is unclear. This CDR3 is built from 13 residues. The V end was cut by 3 bases, the J end by 4 bases, with 12 bases between. Germline CDR1 and CDR2: SQVTM and ANQGSEA. The CDR3: CSVEDPGVETQYF. CDR3 bases: TGCAGCGTTGAGGACCCTGGAGTAGAGACCCAGTACTTC.

This clonotype was observed a few times. The genes are TRBV9 and TRBJ2-3; 7 nucleotides match TRBD1. This CDR3 comprises 15 residues. V lost 3 bases to trimming and J lost 2 bases; unmatched junction nucleotides: 6. Germline lookup yields CDR1 SGDLS and CDR2 YYNGEE. DNA for the CDR3: TGTGCCAGCAGCGGAAGACAGGGCACCACAGATACGCAGTATTTT. Translating it yields CASSGRQGTTDTQYF.